The sequence of this T cell receptor beta chain was determined in a study of blood T cells in healthy people across ages. Regarding the study as a whole: From one million sequenced T cells, diversity estimates were lower bounds. PBMCs were not sorted, which prevented a conclusive comparison of naive versus antigen-experienced cells. Changes seen in expanded clonotypes were possibly confounded by donor CMV status left unknown. The long-lived group displayed more naive CD4+ cells, plus higher diversity, than the aged donors did.

Primed by a sample-barcoded 5' primer and a J-beta primer mix, a second PCR proceeded for about 7 to 11 cycles. TCRdb called the 5' RACE reads again in MiXCR, with one record for every CDR3 protein. The repertoire has approximately 1.5 million distinct CDR3 sequences, roughly 32% of them found once; the top ten carry about 11%. V trimming: 7 bases; J trimming: 2 bases; junction bases outside the gene matches: 7. This CDR3 spans 15 amino acids. In germline, CDR1 is SEHNR, CDR2 FQNEAQ (reference sequence). A word on this clonotype: As yet, its antigen is unknown.

The source of this sequence is a woman aged 30 to 39 in good health. Sequenced material: blood. The chain links TRBV7-9 to TRBJ2-3; 9 bases align to TRBD2. CDR3 DNA: TGTGCCAGCACCGTAGTAGCGGGAGACACAGATACGCAGTATTTT. Protein product: CASTVVAGDTDTQYF.